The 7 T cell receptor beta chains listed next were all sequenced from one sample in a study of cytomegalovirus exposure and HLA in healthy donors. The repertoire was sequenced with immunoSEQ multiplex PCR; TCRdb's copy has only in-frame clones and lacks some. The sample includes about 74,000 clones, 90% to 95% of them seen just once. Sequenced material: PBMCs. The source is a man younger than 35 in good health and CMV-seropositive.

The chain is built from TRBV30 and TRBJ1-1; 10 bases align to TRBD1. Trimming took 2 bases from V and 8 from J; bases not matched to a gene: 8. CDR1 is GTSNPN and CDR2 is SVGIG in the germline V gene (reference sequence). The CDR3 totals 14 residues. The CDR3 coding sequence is TGTGCCTGGAGTCCGGGACAGGGGCTTGGGGAAGCTTTCTTT. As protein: CAWSPGQGLGEAFF. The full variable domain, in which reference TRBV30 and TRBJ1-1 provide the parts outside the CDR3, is SQTIHQWPATLVQPVGSPLSLECTVEGTSNPNLYWYRQAAGRGLQLLFYSVGIGQISSEVPQNLSASRPQDRQFILSSKKLLLSDSGFYLCAWSPGQGLGEAFFGQGTRLTVV.

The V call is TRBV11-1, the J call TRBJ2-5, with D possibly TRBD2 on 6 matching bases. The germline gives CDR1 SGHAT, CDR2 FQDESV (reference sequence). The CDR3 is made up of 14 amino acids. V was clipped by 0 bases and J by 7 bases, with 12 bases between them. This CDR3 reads CASSLARDSLTQYF. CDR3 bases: TGTGCCAGCAGCTTAGCCCGGGACTCCCTGACCCAGTACTTC.

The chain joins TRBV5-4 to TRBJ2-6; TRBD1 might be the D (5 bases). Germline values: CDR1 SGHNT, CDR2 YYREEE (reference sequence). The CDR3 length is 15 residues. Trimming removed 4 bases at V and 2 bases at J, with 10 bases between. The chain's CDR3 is CASSPARAGANVLTF. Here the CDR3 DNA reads TGTGCCAGCAGCCCTGCCAGGGCTGGGGCCAACGTCCTGACTTTC.

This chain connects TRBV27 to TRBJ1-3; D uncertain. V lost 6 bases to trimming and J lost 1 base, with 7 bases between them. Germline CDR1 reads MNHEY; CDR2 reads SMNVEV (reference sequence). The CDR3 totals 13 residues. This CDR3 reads CASSSGSGNTIYF. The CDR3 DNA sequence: TGTGCCAGCAGCTCCGGGTCTGGAAACACCATATATTTT.

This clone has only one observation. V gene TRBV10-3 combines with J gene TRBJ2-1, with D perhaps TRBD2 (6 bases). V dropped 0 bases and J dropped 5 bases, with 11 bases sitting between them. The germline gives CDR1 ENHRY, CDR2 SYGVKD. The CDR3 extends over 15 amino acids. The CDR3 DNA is TGTGCCATCAGTGAGTCCTCGGGACTCAACAATGAGCAGTTCTTC. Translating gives CAISESSGLNNEQFF.

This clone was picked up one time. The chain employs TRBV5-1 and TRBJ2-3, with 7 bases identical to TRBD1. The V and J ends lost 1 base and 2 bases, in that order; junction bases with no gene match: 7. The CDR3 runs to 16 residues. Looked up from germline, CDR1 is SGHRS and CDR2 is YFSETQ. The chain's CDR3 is CASSLPTGATTDTQYF. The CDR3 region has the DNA TGCGCCAGCAGCTTGCCCACAGGGGCTACCACAGATACGCAGTATTTT.

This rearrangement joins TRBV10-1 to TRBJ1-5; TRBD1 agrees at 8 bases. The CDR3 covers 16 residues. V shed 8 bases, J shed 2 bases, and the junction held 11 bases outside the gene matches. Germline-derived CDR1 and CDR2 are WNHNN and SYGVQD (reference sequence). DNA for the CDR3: TGCGCCAGCTTAAATCGACAGGGGTCCGGCAATCAGCCCCAGCATTTT. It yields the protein CASLNRQGSGNQPQHF.